This T cell receptor (beta chain) originates from a study of blood T cell repertoires in COVID-19. For the study at large: Spain, Italy and the United States supplied samples that represented acute and convalescent COVID-19.

Per the original data handling: Reference gene primers were amplified, and this amplification served to estimate nucleated cell counts. Assay used: immunoSEQ multiplex PCR; TCRdb lists only in-frame clones, some missing. The V and J calls and clone size are taken from that table; D and trimming were inferred from the DNA. Among roughly 300,000 clones listed, 80% to 90% were seen once. Germline V CDR1 and CDR2: MNHNS, SASEGT. Unmatched junction bases numbered 1, after V lost 2 bases and J lost 1 base. The CDR3 has 15 amino acids. The sequenced sample was PBMCs or T cells enriched from blood (not recorded which). The clonotype comes from a man aged 30 to 45 who had recovered from COVID-19. The rearrangement uses TRBV6-1 and TRBJ2-7; 11 bases agree with TRBD2. This CDR3 is CASSEWTSGSYEQYF. In DNA form, the CDR3 reads TGTGCCAGCAGTGAATGGACTAGCGGGTCCTACGAGCAGTACTTC.